The 6 T cell receptor beta chains listed next were all sequenced from one sample in a study of T cells after yellow fever vaccination. TCRdb itself ran the 5' RACE reads through MiXCR, one entry per CDR3 protein. Of 450,000 to 550,000 distinct CDR3 sequences in the sample, 20% to 25% are singletons; the top ten hold less than 20%. The source was PBMCs, collected less than 25 days after the first yellow fever vaccination. These receptors originate from a man aged 18-30 years who received the YFV17D yellow fever vaccine.

In this sample, this clonotype turned up a few times. V is TRBV6-1 and J is TRBJ2-3; 7 bases map to TRBD1. With 6 bases clipped from V and 3 bases from J, the junction kept 9 bases outside the gene matches. Looked up from germline, CDR1 is MNHNS and CDR2 is SASEGT. The CDR3 is 15 amino acids. The CDR3 DNA reads TGTGCCAGCAGCCCCAGGGGGTTTGGGACAGATACGCAGTATTTT. Protein: CASSPRGFGTDTQYF.

V usage is TRBV19 and J usage is TRBJ2-2, with D perhaps matching TRBD1 (7 bases). The V end was cut by 6 bases, the J end by 5 bases, with 13 bases between. The germline V gene encodes CDR1 LNHDA and CDR2 SQIVND (reference sequence). The CDR3 sequence is 14 residues long. For the CDR3, the DNA is TGTGCCAGTAGCACAGGGGCGGGGACCGGGGAGCTGTTTTTT. Translating it yields CASSTGAGTGELFF.

The rearrangement links TRBV30 to TRBJ2-1, with D tentatively TRBD2 (6 bases). V dropped 5 bases and J dropped 0 bases, with 11 bases sitting between them. The CDR3 covers 14 residues. Germline values: CDR1 GTSNPN, CDR2 SVGIG (reference sequence). The CDR3 sequence: CAWRDWRSYNEQFF. CDR3 nucleotides: TGTGCCTGGCGGGACTGGCGCTCCTACAATGAGCAGTTCTTC.

This clonotype was recorded a few times. The chain couples TRBV28 to TRBJ1-6, with 7 bases aligning to TRBD1. CDR3 length: 14 residues. Germline values: CDR1 MDHEN, CDR2 SYDVKM. Trimming took 4 bases from V and 5 from J; bases not matched to a gene: 2. CDR3 region: CASSSGQHNSPLHF. CDR3 DNA: TGTGCCAGCAGTTCGGGACAGCATAATTCACCCCTCCACTTT. The entire variable domain, with the rest obtained from reference TRBV28 and TRBJ1-6, is as follows: DVKVTQSSRYLVKRTGEKVFLECVQDMDHENMFWYRQDPGLGLRLIYFSYDVKMKEKGDIPEGYSVSREKKERFSLILESASTNQTSMYLCASSSGQHNSPLHFGNGTRLTVT.

This clonotype was observed a handful of times. The J gene is TRBJ1-1, the V gene TRBV20-1; TRBD1 aligns across 7 bases. Germline-derived CDR1 and CDR2 are DFQATT and SNEGSKA (reference sequence). The ends lost 2 bases at V and 9 bases at J; junction bases unmatched: 3. There are 11 residues in the CDR3. CDR3 sequence (DNA): TGCAGTGCTAGAAAGACAGGGCAAGCTTTCTTT. This codes for CSARKTGQAFF.

A few counts support this clonotype. The chain couples TRBV4-2 to TRBJ2-3; TRBD2 aligns across 7 bases. The V segment lost 0 bases and the J segment 8 bases; nucleotides outside the gene matches: 5. CDR1 and CDR2 (germline): LGHNA, YNFKEQ. This CDR3 is 14 amino acids long. The CDR3 protein is CASSQESRTSTQYF. CDR3 DNA: TGTGCCAGCAGCCAAGAGAGTCGGACTAGTACGCAGTATTTT.